A single sample is the source of the 22 T cell receptor beta chains below, sequenced in a study of CD8+ T cells in alopecia areata. Extracted RNA was reverse transcribed, and the resulting cDNA served as sequencing template. TCRdb's table, derived via immunoSEQ multiplex PCR, lists solely in-frame clones and lacks some. The sample includes about 270,000 clones, about 62% of them seen just once. The sample's treatment: oral pan-JAK inhibitor, 5-10 mg twice daily. The specimen was CD4+ T cells sorted from blood, collected at approximately week 51, from a patient treated with tofacitinib. All receptors come from a human donor with alopecia areata.

CDR3 sequence (DNA): TGTGCCAGCAGTCATCTCAGGAATACCTACGAGCAGTACTTC. Amino acid sequence: CASSHLRNTYEQYF. This sequence joins TRBV25-1 and TRBJ2-7; D is uncertain. Germline CDR1 is MGHDK and CDR2 is SYGVNS. This CDR3 has 14 amino acids. Between the trimmed V and J ends, which lost 5 bases and 2 bases, there was a span of 13 bases.

The chain links TRBV29-1 to TRBJ2-7, with D possibly matching TRBD2 (6 bases). The V gene's germline CDR1 is SQVTM and CDR2 ANQGSEA. The CDR3 totals 13 residues. The V gene lost 6 bases and the J gene lost 0 bases, with 12 bases spanning the gap. CDR3 bases: TGCAGCGTGGGGGGACTGCTCTCCTACGAGCAGTACTTC. This sequence encodes CSVGGLLSYEQYF.

The V call is TRBV23-1, the J call TRBJ2-2, with D tentatively TRBD1 (5 bases). TRBV23-1 belongs to the ORF category, with a function that is uncertain. The CDR3 is 14 residues long. With 4 bases removed from V and 0 bases from J, the gap between germline ends came to 6 bases. This chain's CDR3 is CASSRQTNTGELFF. The CDR3 region has the DNA TGCGCCAGCAGTCGACAGACGAACACCGGGGAGCTGTTTTTT.

This clone has only one observation. A read error may produce the germline difference seen at one junction end. The V and J genes are TRBV7-3 and TRBJ1-1, with D tentatively TRBD1 (5 bases). Per the germline V gene, CDR1 is SGHTA and CDR2 is FQGTGA. The CDR3 runs to 15 residues. The CDR3 nucleotides are TGTGCCAGCAGCCCCTATCCGAGCCCTGGGACTAAGAGGATCTTT. This sequence encodes CASSPYPSPGTKRIF.

The gene calls are TRBV27 and TRBJ1-6; 7 positions match TRBD1. The ends lost 3 bases at V and 4 bases at J; junction bases unmatched: 9. The CDR3 sequence is 17 residues long. Germline assignment: CDR1 MNHEY and CDR2 SMNVEV (reference sequence). The CDR3 reads CASSFHRGLTYNSPLHF. The CDR3 nucleotides read TGTGCCAGCAGTTTCCACAGGGGCCTTACTTATAATTCACCCCTCCACTTT.

A single count supports this clone. The CDR3 loop is CAWSSGRDYGYTF. The CDR3 DNA reads as TGTGCCTGGAGTTCTGGGAGGGACTATGGCTACACCTTC. V usage is TRBV30 and J usage is TRBJ1-2; D not resolved. V was shortened by 2 bases and J by 3 bases, with 10 bases between the two germline ends. The CDR3 contains 13 residues. Germline CDR1 is GTSNPN and CDR2 is SVGIG (reference sequence).

This chain connects TRBV5-4 to TRBJ2-7; weak D call: TRBD1 (6 bases). Germline CDR1 reads SGHNT; CDR2 reads YYREEE (reference sequence). Deletions cut 2 bases from V and 5 bases from J, with 17 bases between. This CDR3 is 15 amino acids long. CDR3 sequence: CASSLGRKGQNEQYF. Written as DNA, the CDR3 is TGTGCCAGCAGCTTAGGCAGGAAGGGACAAAACGAGCAGTACTTC.

This clone was seen repeatedly, ten times or more. V gene TRBV5-4 combines with J gene TRBJ2-5; 10 bases align to TRBD2. V lost 4 bases to trimming and J lost 1 base; unmatched junction nucleotides: 4. Per the germline V gene, CDR1 is SGHNT and CDR2 is YYREEE (reference sequence). The CDR3 runs 15 residues. For the CDR3, the DNA is TGTGCCAGCAGCCGGACTAGCGGTGTCCAAGAGACCCAGTACTTC. Translated, it gives CASSRTSGVQETQYF.

This clone occurred a few times. The chain is built from TRBV30 and TRBJ2-2; tentative D call: TRBD2 (6 bases). The CDR3 covers 15 residues. Germline CDR1 GTSNPN, CDR2 SVGIG (reference sequence). Between the trimmed V and J ends, which lost 0 bases and 0 bases, there was a span of 8 bases. The CDR3 DNA reads as TGTGCCTGGAGTGTTGGGGGGACGAACACCGGGGAGCTGTTTTTT. Its protein product is CAWSVGGTNTGELFF.

The V gene is TRBV2, the J gene TRBJ2-5; TRBD2 matches 10 bases. V was clipped by 6 bases and J by 5 bases; unmatched bases: 6. This CDR3 is built from 14 residues. Germline-derived CDR1 and CDR2 are SNHLY and FYNNEI. The CDR3 nucleotides are TGTGCCAGCAGATTCCTAGCGGGGGTTGAGACCCAGTACTTC. Its translation is CASRFLAGVETQYF.

This chain connects TRBV6-5 to TRBJ2-1; either TRBD1 or TRBD2 may fit D (5 bases each). The CDR3 loop spans 11 amino acids. V shed 1 base and J shed 15 bases, with 10 bases lying between them. The germline V gene encodes CDR1 MNHEY and CDR2 SVGAGI. CDR3 amino acids: CASSYLGDRFF. The CDR3 DNA is TGTGCCAGCAGTTACTTGGGGGATAGGTTCTTC.

The V call is TRBV29-1, the J call TRBJ1-2, with D maybe TRBD1 (5 bases). There are 14 residues in the CDR3. V was pared by 1 base and J by 4 bases, with 13 bases between. Germline CDR1 is SQVTM and CDR2 is ANQGSEA. The CDR3 protein is CSVEVSTGTYGYTF. The CDR3 DNA reads TGCAGCGTTGAAGTATCAACAGGTACCTATGGCTACACCTTC.

CDR3 sequence reads: CASSSRDGHSNQPQHF. The CDR3, as DNA: TGTGCCAGCAGTTCCCGGGACGGACATAGCAATCAGCCCCAGCATTTT. The rearrangement uses TRBV27 and TRBJ1-5; a weak D match, TRBD1 (5 bases). Germline-derived CDR1 and CDR2 are MNHEY and SMNVEV (reference sequence). The CDR3 is 16 amino acids. V was clipped by 4 bases and J by 0 bases, with 13 bases between them.

The table lists this clone with a few counts. This chain joins TRBV27 and TRBJ1-5; D is ambiguous. Germline loops: CDR1 MNHEY, CDR2 SMNVEV (reference sequence). CDR3 length equals 15 residues. With 5 bases removed from V and 2 bases from J, the gap between germline ends came to 13 bases. CDR3 residues: CASSLRAKGNQPQHF. The DNA of the CDR3 is TGTGCCAGCAGTCTAAGAGCCAAAGGCAATCAGCCCCAGCATTTT.

The J gene is TRBJ2-6, the V gene TRBV27; D is unclear. Trimming removed 2 bases at V and 2 bases at J, with 4 bases between. CDR3 length equals 14 residues. The germline CDR1 and CDR2 sequences are MNHEY and SMNVEV (reference sequence). CDR3 loop: CASSLIAGANVLTF. Written as DNA, the CDR3 is TGTGCCAGCAGTTTAATAGCTGGGGCCAACGTCCTGACTTTC.

The chain uses TRBV7-2 and TRBJ2-3; D possibly corresponds to TRBD1 (6 bases). V lost 5 bases to trimming and J lost 10 bases, with 22 bases between them. CDR1 SGHTA and CDR2 FQGNSA come from the germline V gene. CDR3 length: 15 residues. The CDR3 region has the DNA TGTGCCAGCAGCCTCGGCAGGGGCCTACGCGATGCGCAGTATTTT. Its protein product is CASSLGRGLRDAQYF.

This clone has a handful of counts. This rearrangement joins TRBV2 to TRBJ2-3; TRBD2 might be the D (7 bases). Trimming took 1 base from V and 1 from J, leaving 9 bases between them. The CDR3 is 15 amino acids. The germline V gene encodes CDR1 SNHLY and CDR2 FYNNEI. The CDR3: CASSEGGGRTDTQYF. Written as DNA, the CDR3 is TGTGCCAGCAGTGAAGGGGGGGGCCGCACAGATACGCAGTATTTT.

The chain joins TRBV5-4 to TRBJ2-5, with D possibly being TRBD1 (6 bases). The CDR3 has 15 residues. CDR1 SGHNT and CDR2 YYREEE come from the germline V gene (reference sequence). Trimming took off 1 base at V and 5 bases at J, with 15 bases between the two ends. The CDR3 spells CASSLSTGWDETQYF. CDR3 nucleotide sequence: TGTGCCAGCAGCTTGAGTACAGGGTGGGATGAGACCCAGTACTTC.

This rearrangement joins TRBV29-1 to TRBJ1-1; D not resolved. Per the germline V gene, CDR1 is SQVTM and CDR2 is ANQGSEA. Between the trimmed V and J ends, which lost 0 bases and 7 bases, there was a span of 3 bases. The CDR3 has 10 amino acids. CDR3 nucleotides: TGCAGCGTTGAAGAGTTTGAAGCTTTCTTT. Translated: CSVEEFEAFF. Using reference TRBV29-1 and TRBJ1-1 for the parts outside the CDR3, the full variable domain is SAVISQKPSRDICQRGTSLTIQCQVDSQVTMMFWYRQQPGQSLTLIATANQGSEATYESGFVIDKFPISRPNLTFSTLTVSNMSPEDSSIYLCSVEEFEAFFGQGTRLTVV.

The chain couples TRBV14 to TRBJ2-7; no clear D gene. Germline V lookup: CDR1 SGHDN, CDR2 FVKESK. V dropped 0 bases and J dropped 7 bases, with 10 bases sitting between them. This CDR3 contains 13 residues. The CDR3: CASSQDLGFEQYF. CDR3 nucleotide sequence: TGTGCCAGCAGCCAAGATCTCGGTTTTGAGCAGTACTTC.

The CDR3 region has the DNA TGCAGCGTTGAGGGGATTTCTAACACCGGGGAGCTGTTTTTT. Translation: CSVEGISNTGELFF. The gene calls are TRBV29-1 and TRBJ2-2; D remains unclear. The V gene lost 3 bases and the J gene lost 2 bases, with 10 bases spanning the gap. The germline V gene has CDR1 SQVTM and CDR2 ANQGSEA. This CDR3 is built from 14 residues.

The J gene is TRBJ2-6, the V gene TRBV5-4, with D tentatively TRBD2 (5 bases). This CDR3 has 18 residues. CDR1 SGHNT and CDR2 YYREEE come from the germline V gene (reference sequence). The ends were cut back, 1 base at V and 0 bases at J, with 14 bases in the middle. Here the CDR3 reads CASSLPLAGSSGANVLTF. For the CDR3, the DNA is TGTGCCAGCAGCTTGCCCCTCGCGGGTTCCTCTGGGGCCAACGTCCTGACTTTC.